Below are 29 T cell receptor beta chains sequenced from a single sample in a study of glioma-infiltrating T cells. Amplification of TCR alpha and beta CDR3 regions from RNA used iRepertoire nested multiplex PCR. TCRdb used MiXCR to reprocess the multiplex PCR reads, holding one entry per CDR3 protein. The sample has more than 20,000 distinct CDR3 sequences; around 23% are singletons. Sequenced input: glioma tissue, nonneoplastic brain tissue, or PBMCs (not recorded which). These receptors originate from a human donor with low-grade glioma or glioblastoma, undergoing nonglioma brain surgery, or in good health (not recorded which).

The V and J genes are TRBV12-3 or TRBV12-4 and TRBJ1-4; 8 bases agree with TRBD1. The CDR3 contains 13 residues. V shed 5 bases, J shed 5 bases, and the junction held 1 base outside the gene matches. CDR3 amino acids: CASSRTGNEKLFF. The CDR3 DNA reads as TGTGCCAGCAGTAGGACAGGGAATGAAAAACTGTTTTTT.

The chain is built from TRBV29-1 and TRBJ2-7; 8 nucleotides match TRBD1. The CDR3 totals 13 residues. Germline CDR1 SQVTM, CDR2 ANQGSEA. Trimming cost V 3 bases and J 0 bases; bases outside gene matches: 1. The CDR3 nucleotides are TGCAGCGTTGAGACAGGGGACTCCTACGAGCAGTACTTC. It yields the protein CSVETGDSYEQYF.

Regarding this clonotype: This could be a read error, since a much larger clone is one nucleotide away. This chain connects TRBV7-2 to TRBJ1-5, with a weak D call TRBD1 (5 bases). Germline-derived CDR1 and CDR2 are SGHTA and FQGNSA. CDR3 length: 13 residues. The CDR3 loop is CARSLPGNQPQHF. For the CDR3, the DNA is TGTGCCCGCAGCCTTCCAGGGAATCAGCCCCAGCATTTT.

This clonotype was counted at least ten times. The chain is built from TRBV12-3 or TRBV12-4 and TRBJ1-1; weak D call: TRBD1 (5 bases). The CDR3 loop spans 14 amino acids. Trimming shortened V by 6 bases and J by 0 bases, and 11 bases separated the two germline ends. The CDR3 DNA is TGTGCCAGCAGATTCCAGGACATGAACACTGAAGCTTTCTTT. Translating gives CASRFQDMNTEAFF.

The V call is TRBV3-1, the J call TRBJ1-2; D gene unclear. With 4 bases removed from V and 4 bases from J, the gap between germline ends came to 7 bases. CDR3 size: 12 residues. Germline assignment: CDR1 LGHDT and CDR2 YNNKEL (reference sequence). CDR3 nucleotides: TGTGCCAGCAGCCCCGACGGCTATGGCTACACCTTC. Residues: CASSPDGYGYTF.

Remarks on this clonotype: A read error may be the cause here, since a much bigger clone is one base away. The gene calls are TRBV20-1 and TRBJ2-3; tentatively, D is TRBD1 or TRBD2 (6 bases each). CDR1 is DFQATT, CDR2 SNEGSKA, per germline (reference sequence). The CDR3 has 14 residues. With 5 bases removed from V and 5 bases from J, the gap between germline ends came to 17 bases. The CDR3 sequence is CSAVWGARKDTQYF. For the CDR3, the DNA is TGCAGTGCTGTCTGGGGGGCCCGCAAAGATACGCAGTATTTT.

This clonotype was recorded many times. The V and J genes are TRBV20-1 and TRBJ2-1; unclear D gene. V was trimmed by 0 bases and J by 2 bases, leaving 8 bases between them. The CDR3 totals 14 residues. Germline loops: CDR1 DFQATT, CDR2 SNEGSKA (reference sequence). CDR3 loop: CSARDGPTYNEQFF. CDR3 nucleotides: TGCAGTGCTAGAGATGGTCCAACCTACAATGAGCAGTTCTTC.

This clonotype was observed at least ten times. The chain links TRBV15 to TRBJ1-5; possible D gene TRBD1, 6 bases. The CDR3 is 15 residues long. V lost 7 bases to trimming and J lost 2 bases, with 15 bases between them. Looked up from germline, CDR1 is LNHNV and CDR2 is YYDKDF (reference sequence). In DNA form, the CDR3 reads TGTGCCACCACGATTGGAGGGGGTCGCAATCAGCCCCAGCATTTT. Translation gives CATTIGGGRNQPQHF.

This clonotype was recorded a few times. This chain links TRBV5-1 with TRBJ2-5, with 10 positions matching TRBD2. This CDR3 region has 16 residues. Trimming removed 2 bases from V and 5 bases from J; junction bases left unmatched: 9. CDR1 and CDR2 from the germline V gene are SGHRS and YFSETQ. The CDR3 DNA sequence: TGCGCCAGCAGCTTCCTAGCGGGGGCTGCGGGGGAGACCCAGTACTTC. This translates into CASSFLAGAAGETQYF.

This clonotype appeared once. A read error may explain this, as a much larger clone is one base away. Here the CDR3 DNA reads TGTGCCGGCAGTTCTCCTTCGGGATCTCGAAACACCATATATTTT. It yields the protein CAGSSPSGSRNTIYF. The chain is built from TRBV27 and TRBJ1-3; D gene uncertain. Per the germline V gene, CDR1 is MNHEY and CDR2 is SMNVEV (reference sequence). CDR3 length equals 15 residues.

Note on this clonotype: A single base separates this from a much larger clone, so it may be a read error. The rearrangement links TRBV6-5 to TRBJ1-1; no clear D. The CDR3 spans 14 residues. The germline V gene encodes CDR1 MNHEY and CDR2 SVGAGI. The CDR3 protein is CARSSGYPETEAFF. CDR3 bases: TGTGCCAGAAGTTCGGGCTACCCCGAGACTGAAGCTTTCTTT.

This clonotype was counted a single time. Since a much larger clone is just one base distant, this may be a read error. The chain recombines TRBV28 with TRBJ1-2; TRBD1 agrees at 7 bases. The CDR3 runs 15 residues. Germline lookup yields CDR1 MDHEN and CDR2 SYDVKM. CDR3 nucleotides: TGTGCCAGCATCCCTATGGGACAGAGATACTATGGCCACACCTTC. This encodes CASIPMGQRYYGHTF.

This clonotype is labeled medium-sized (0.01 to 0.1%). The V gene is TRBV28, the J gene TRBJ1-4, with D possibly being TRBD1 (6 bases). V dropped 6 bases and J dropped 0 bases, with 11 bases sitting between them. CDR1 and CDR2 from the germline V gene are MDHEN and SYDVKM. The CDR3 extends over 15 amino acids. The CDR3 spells CASSRRTATNEKLFF. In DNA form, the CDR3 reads TGTGCCAGCAGCCGACGGACAGCAACTAATGAAAAACTGTTTTTT. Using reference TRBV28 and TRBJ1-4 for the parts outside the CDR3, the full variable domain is DVKVTQSSRYLVKRTGEKVFLECVQDMDHENMFWYRQDPGLGLRLIYFSYDVKMKEKGDIPEGYSVSREKKERFSLILESASTNQTSMYLCASSRRTATNEKLFFGSGTQLSVL.

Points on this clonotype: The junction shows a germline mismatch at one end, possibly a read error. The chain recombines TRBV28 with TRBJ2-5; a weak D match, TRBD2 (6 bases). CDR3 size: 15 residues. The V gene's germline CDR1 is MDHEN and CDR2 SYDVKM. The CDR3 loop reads CASSPIWGDQETQYF. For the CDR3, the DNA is TGTGCCAGCAGCCCTATCTGGGGGGACCAAGAGACCCAGTACTTT.

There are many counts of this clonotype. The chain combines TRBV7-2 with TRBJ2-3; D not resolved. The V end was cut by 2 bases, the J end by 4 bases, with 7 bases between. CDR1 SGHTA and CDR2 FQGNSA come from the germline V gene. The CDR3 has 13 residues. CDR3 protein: CASSLLSSDTQYF. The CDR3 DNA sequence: TGTGCCAGCAGCTTACTTTCGTCAGATACGCAGTATTTT. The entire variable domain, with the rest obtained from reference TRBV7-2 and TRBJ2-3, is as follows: GAGVSQSPSNKVTEKGKDVELRCDPISGHTALYWYRQSLGQGLEFLIYFQGNSAPDKSGLPSDRFSAERTGGSVSTLTIQRTQQEDSAVYLCASSLLSSDTQYFGPGTRLTVL.

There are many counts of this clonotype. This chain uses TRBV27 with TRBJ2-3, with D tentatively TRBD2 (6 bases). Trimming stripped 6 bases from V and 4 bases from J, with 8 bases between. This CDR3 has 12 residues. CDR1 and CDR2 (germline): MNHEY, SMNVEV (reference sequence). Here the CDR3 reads CASSSSADTQYF. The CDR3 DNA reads TGTGCCAGCAGCTCTAGCGCAGATACGCAGTATTTT.

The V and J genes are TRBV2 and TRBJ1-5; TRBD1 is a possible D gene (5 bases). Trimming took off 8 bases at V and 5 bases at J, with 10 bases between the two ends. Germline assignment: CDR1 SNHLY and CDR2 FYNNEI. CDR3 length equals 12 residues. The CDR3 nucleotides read TGTGCCAGCGCCGCGGGGGATCAGCCCCAGCATTTT. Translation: CASAAGDQPQHF.

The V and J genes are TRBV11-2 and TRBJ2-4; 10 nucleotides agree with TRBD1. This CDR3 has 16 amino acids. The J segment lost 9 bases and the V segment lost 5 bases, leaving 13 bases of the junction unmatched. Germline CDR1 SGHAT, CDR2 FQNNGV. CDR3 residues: CASSPSPGTGAGIQYF. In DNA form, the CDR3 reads TGTGCCAGCAGCCCAAGTCCCGGGACAGGGGCAGGCATTCAGTACTTC.

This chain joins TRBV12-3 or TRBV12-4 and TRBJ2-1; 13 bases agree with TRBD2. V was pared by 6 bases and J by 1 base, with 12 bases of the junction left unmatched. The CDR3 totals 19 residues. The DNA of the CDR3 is TGTGCCAGCAGCCAAGATCAACTAGCGGGGGGGTGGTCCTACAATGAGCAGTTCTTC. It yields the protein CASSQDQLAGGWSYNEQFF.

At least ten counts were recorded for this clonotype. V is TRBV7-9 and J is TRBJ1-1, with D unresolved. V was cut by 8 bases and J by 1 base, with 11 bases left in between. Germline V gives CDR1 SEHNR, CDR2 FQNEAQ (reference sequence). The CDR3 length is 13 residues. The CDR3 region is CASVATGNTEAFF. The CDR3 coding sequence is TGTGCCAGCGTCGCGACGGGGAACACTGAAGCTTTCTTT.

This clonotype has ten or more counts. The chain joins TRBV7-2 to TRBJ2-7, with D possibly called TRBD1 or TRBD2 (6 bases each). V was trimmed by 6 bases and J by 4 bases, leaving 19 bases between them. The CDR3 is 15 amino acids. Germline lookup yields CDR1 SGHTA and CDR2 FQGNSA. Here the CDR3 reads CASSGLGGGNYEQYF. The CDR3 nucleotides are TGTGCCAGCAGTGGGTTAGGGGGAGGTAATTACGAGCAGTACTTC.

CDR3 bases: TGTGCCAGCAGCTCCGGGGGGGTAGCGCGGGAGCAGTACTTC. This sequence encodes CASSSGGVAREQYF. The chain couples TRBV7-2 to TRBJ2-7, with TRBD2 matching 8 bases. V shed 4 bases, J shed 7 bases, and the junction held 9 bases outside the gene matches. Germline CDR1 is SGHTA and CDR2 is FQGNSA. The CDR3 is 14 residues long.

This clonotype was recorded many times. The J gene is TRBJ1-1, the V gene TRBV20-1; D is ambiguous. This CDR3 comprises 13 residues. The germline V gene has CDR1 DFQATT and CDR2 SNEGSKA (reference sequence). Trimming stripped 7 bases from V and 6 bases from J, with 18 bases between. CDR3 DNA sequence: TGCAGTGTTTTTAGGCCCCCCGGGGCTGAAGCTTTCTTT. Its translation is CSVFRPPGAEAFF.

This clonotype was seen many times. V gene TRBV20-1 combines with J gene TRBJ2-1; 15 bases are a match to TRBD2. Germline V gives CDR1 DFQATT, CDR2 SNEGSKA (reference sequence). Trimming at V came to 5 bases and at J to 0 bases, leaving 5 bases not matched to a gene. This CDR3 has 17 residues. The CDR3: CSARTSGGAGSYNEQFF. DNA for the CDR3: TGCAGTGCTCGGACTAGCGGGGGGGCCGGCTCCTACAATGAGCAGTTCTTC.

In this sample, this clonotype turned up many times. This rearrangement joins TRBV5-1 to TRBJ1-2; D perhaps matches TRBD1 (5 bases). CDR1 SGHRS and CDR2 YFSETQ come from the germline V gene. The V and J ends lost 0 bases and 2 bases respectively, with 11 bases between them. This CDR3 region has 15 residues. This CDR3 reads CASSLGPAGNYGYTF. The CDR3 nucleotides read TGCGCCAGCAGCTTGGGGCCCGCAGGGAACTATGGCTACACCTTC. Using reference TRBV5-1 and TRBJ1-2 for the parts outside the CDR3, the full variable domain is KAGVTQTPRYLIKTRGQQVTLSCSPISGHRSVSWYQQTPGQGLQFLFEYFSETQRNKGNFPGRFSGRQFSNSRSEMNVSTLELGDSALYLCASSLGPAGNYGYTFGSGTRLTVV.

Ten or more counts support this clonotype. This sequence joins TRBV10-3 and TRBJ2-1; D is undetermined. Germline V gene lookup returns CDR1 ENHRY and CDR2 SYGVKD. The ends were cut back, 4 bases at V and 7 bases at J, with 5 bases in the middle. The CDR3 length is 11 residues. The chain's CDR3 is CAISARNEQFF. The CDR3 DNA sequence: TGTGCCATCAGTGCTAGGAATGAGCAGTTCTTC.

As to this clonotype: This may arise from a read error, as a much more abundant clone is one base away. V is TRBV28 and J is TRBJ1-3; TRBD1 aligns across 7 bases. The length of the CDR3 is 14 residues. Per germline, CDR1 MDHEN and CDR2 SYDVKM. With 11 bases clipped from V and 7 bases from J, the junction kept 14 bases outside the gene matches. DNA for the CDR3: TGTGCCGGCGCTTTCCGGACAGGTTGGAACACCATATATTTT. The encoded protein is CAGAFRTGWNTIYF.

CDR3 loop: CASSTRGHEQYF. CDR3 coding DNA: TGTGCCAGCAGCACGAGAGGGCACGAGCAGTACTTC. J is TRBJ2-7 and V is TRBV7-2, with TRBD2 as a possible D gene (5 bases). Germline values: CDR1 SGHTA, CDR2 FQGNSA. The CDR3 has 12 residues. The germline V and J ends were trimmed by 5 bases and 5 bases, with 10 bases remaining between them.

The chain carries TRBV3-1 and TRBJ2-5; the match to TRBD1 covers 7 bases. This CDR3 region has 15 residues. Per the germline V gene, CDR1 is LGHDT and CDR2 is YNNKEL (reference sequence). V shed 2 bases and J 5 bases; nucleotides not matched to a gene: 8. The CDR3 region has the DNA TGTGCCAGCAGCCAAAATACAGGGGTCGGGGAGACCCAGTACTTC. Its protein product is CASSQNTGVGETQYF.